The 10 T cell receptor beta chains reported below all come from one sample, sequenced in a study of T-cell reconstitution after alpha-beta-depleted transplantation in children. Using unique molecular identifiers, the investigators prepared the TCRbeta library. TCRdb re-derived calls from the PCR reads in MiXCR, one entry per CDR3 protein. The table has about 300,000 distinct CDR3 sequences, over 9% seen once. Sequenced here: PBMCs, sampled before TCRalphabeta/CD19-depleted stem cell transplant. The receptors shown here come from a boy under three years old with acute myeloid leukemia, due to receive a stem cell transplant.

This clonotype was detected many times. The chain links TRBV27 to TRBJ2-1, with a tentative D call TRBD2 (7 bases). This CDR3 is built from 16 residues. V gave up 3 bases and J gave up 5 bases, with 17 bases separating them. CDR1 MNHEY and CDR2 SMNVEV come from the germline V gene (reference sequence). The DNA of the CDR3 is TGTGCCAGCAGTTTTAGGGGGGGGGGCCGGGACAATGAGCAGTTCTTC. Translating it yields CASSFRGGGRDNEQFF.

In this sample, this clonotype turned up a few times. The chain carries TRBV10-3 and TRBJ1-2; D not resolved. The CDR3 is 11 amino acids. Trimming left V 6 bases short and J 5 bases short, with 7 bases between. Per germline, CDR1 ENHRY and CDR2 SYGVKD. The CDR3: CAIRGRYGYTF. In DNA, the CDR3 is TGTGCCATCAGGGGGAGGTATGGCTACACCTTC.

CDR3 coding DNA: TGCAGTGCCGTACGACCGGGAGTGACCTTCTACGAGCAGTACTTC. It is translated as CSAVRPGVTFYEQYF. The V and J genes are TRBV20-1 and TRBJ2-7, with D possibly TRBD2 on 6 matching bases. Looked up from germline, CDR1 is DFQATT and CDR2 is SNEGSKA (reference sequence). The CDR3 spans 15 residues. The V end was cut by 6 bases, the J end by 3 bases, with 21 bases between.

CDR3 nucleotide sequence: TGTGCCAGCAGAAGACAGGGGGGAACAGATACGCAGTATTTT. Its protein product is CASRRQGGTDTQYF. V usage is TRBV25-1 and J usage is TRBJ2-3, with TRBD1 matching over 9 bases. Germline CDR1 reads MGHDK; CDR2 reads SYGVNS. Trimming at V came to 6 bases and at J to 3 bases, leaving 4 bases not matched to a gene. The CDR3 sequence is 14 residues long.

In its sample, this clonotype was seen many times. J is TRBJ1-5 and V is TRBV10-3, with 11 bases matching TRBD1. The germline V gene encodes CDR1 ENHRY and CDR2 SYGVKD. The trim removed 8 bases at V and 6 bases at J, leaving 6 bases unmatched. This CDR3 region has 14 residues. In DNA form, the CDR3 reads TGTGCCATCGGGGGGACAGGGGGATTTCAGCCCCAGCATTTT. It encodes CAIGGTGGFQPQHF.

This clonotype was detected many times. The rearrangement joins TRBV28 to TRBJ1-1; D is unresolved. The germline V and J ends were trimmed by 9 bases and 3 bases, with 11 bases remaining between them. The germline V gene encodes CDR1 MDHEN and CDR2 SYDVKM. The CDR3 sequence is 12 residues long. The CDR3 DNA sequence: TGTGCCAGTAATGAGGTAGACACTGAAGCTTTCTTT. Protein product: CASNEVDTEAFF.

This clonotype has a count of ten or more. This sequence joins TRBV10-3 and TRBJ2-7, with 9 nucleotides matching TRBD2. The CDR3 contains 14 residues. Germline V gene sequence: CDR1 ENHRY, CDR2 SYGVKD. The V and J ends lost 2 bases and 5 bases, in that order; junction bases with no gene match: 4. CDR3 coding DNA: TGTGCCATCAGTGAGGTTAGCGGGAGAAACGAGCAGTACTTC. The encoded protein is CAISEVSGRNEQYF.

This chain links TRBV4-3 with TRBJ1-1; D remains unclear. The germline V gene has CDR1 LGHNA and CDR2 YSLEER. Trimming left V 0 bases short and J 1 base short, with 12 bases between. The CDR3 runs to 16 residues. The CDR3 region has the DNA TGCGCCAGCAGCCAAGATCTTGGGCGGGAGAACACTGAAGCTTTCTTT. It codes for CASSQDLGRENTEAFF.

This clonotype was seen ten or more times. The chain is built from TRBV28 and TRBJ2-7, with 8 bases identical to TRBD2. From germline, CDR1 is MDHEN and CDR2 SYDVKM. The V and J ends lost 4 bases and 4 bases, in that order; junction bases with no gene match: 6. The CDR3 runs to 14 residues. The CDR3, as DNA: TGTGCCAGCAGTTCCGGGACTAGGGGGTACGAGCAGTACTTC. Translation: CASSSGTRGYEQYF.

There are a few counts of this clonotype. V is TRBV29-1 and J is TRBJ2-7; tentatively, D is TRBD1 (5 bases). Germline CDR1 reads SQVTM; CDR2 reads ANQGSEA. V lost 3 bases to trimming and J lost 0 bases, with 15 bases between them. The CDR3 consists of 15 residues. This CDR3 reads CSVDVWGSYSYEQYF. The DNA of the CDR3 is TGCAGCGTTGATGTATGGGGCAGTTACTCCTACGAGCAGTACTTC.